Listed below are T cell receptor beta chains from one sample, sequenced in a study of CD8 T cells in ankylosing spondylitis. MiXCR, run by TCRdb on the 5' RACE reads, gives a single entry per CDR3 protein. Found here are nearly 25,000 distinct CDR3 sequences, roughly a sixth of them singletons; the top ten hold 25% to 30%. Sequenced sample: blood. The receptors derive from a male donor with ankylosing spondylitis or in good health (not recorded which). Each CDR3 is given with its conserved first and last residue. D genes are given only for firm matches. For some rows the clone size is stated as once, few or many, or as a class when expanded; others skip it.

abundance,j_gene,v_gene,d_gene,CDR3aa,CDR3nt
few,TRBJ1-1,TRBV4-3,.,CASSQGGRVDTEAFF,TGCGCCAGCAGCCAAGGAGGAAGGGTAGACACTGAAGCTTTCTTT
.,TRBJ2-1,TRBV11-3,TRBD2,CASSPGWVAGHSYNEQFF,TGTGCCAGCAGCCCCGGGTGGGTAGCGGGACACTCCTACAATGAGCAGTTCTTC
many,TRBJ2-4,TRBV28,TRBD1,CASCPLMGRGRTIIQYF,TGTGCCAGCTGCCCCCTTATGGGCAGGGGGCGCACCATCATTCAGTACTTC
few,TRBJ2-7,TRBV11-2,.,CASSLVYREDEQYF,TGTGCCAGCAGCTTAGTATACAGGGAGGACGAGCAGTACTTC
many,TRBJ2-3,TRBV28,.,CASKNRVTDTQYF,TGTGCCAGCAAGAACAGGGTCACAGATACGCAGTATTTT
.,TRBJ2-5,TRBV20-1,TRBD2,CSAPTSGAETQYF,TGCAGTGCACCGACTAGCGGTGCGGAGACCCAGTACTTC
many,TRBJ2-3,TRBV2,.,CASSITDTQYF,TGTGCCAGCAGCATCACAGATACGCAGTATTTT
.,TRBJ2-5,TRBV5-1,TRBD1,CASRAGTGIIQETQYF,TGCGCCAGCAGGGCTGGGACAGGGATAATACAAGAGACCCAGTACTTC
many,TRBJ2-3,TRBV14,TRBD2,CASSPGLATDTQYF,TGTGCCAGCAGCCCGGGACTAGCTACAGATACGCAGTATTTT
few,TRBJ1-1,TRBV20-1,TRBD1,CSSPSGGTEAFF,TGCAGTTCTCCTTCAGGGGGCACTGAAGCTTTCTTT
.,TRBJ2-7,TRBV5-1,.,CASSLGSGSYEQYF,TGCGCCAGCAGCTTGGGTTCAGGCTCCTACGAGCAGTACTTC
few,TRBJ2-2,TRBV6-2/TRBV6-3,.,CASSRLGANTGELFF,TGTGCCAGCAGTAGGCTTGGAGCGAACACCGGGGAGCTGTTTTTT
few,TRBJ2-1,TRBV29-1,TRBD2,CSVEGLAGGLLNNEQFF,TGCAGCGTTGAAGGTTTAGCGGGAGGATTATTAAACAATGAGCAGTTCTTC
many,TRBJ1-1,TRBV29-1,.,CSVANQGHEAFF,TGCAGCGTTGCGAACCAGGGGCATGAAGCTTTCTTT
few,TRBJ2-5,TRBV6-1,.,CASSEGGHRQETQYF,TGTGCCAGCAGTGAAGGGGGACATAGACAAGAGACCCAGTACTTC
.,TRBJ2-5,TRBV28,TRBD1,CASSSQGRRVTQYF,TGTGCCAGCAGTTCACAGGGGCGAAGAGTGACCCAGTACTTC
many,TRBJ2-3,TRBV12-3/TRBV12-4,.,CASLGSGGDTQYF,TGTGCCTCCCTGGGGAGCGGAGGAGATACGCAGTATTTT
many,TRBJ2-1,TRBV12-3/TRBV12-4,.,CASSSDEQFF,TGTGCCAGCAGTTCGGATGAGCAGTTCTTC
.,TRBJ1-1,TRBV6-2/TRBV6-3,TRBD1,CASSFLQGAGLVTEAFF,TGTGCCAGCAGTTTTCTCCAGGGGGCGGGTTTGGTCACTGAAGCTTTCTTT
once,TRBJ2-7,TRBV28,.,CASRPTGFRIEQYF,TGTGCCAGCAGGCCAACAGGGTTCCGAATCGAGCAGTACTTC
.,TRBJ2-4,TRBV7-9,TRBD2,CASSLVGGGLAKNIQYF,TGTGCCAGCAGCTTAGTGGGCGGGGGATTAGCCAAAAACATTCAGTACTTC
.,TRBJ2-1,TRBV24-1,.,CATSDYLYNEQFF,TGTGCCACCAGTGATTACCTATACAATGAGCAGTTCTTC